This TCR beta chain was documented in a study of T cell responses to AZD1222 COVID-19 vaccine. Overall study context: Pooled together were second doses at about 4 or about 12 weeks.

Findings of the study overall: Baseline testing showed seropositivity in only six or seven AZD1222 recipients.

The CDR3 loop spans 20 amino acids. Data came from immunoSEQ multiplex PCR; TCRdb stores just in-frame clones and leaves some out. In the table there are approximately 120,000 clones, around nine tenths of which are singletons. Points on this clone: What it binds is not known.

The chain employs TRBV21-1 and TRBJ2-7; the table's D call TRBD2 went unverified against the DNA. TRBV21-1 is flagged as a pseudogene. The material sequenced was peripheral blood, taken on day 0 of AZD1222 vaccination. The clonotype comes from an adult in good health. The CDR3 sequence: CASPKRSRLALHNREYEQYV. The CDR3 DNA reads as TGTGCCAGCCCCAAAAGAAGTAGACTAGCGCTCCACAACAGGGAATACGAGCAGTACGTC.